The rows below give T cell receptor beta chains drawn from one sample of a study of cytomegalovirus exposure and HLA in healthy donors. The assay was immunoSEQ multiplex PCR, and TCRdb's table has in-frame clones only and misses some. This sample has approximately 100,000 clones, with roughly 80% found just once. Sequenced material: PBMCs. All receptors come from a man aged 60-69 years in good health and CMV-seropositive. Both conserved end residues are part of each CDR3. A D gene is named only where the DNA matches it firmly. Size values are once, few and many counts, or a class for expanded clones, and some rows have none.

TRBV25-1	TRBJ1-3	TRBD1	NA	CASSDGTGLPSGNTIYF	TGTGCCAGCAGTGATGGGACAGGCTTGCCCTCTGGAAACACCATATATTTT
TRBV4-3	TRBJ2-5	NA	NA	CASSRGARLQETQYF	TGCGCCAGCAGCCGAGGTGCTAGATTACAAGAGACCCAGTACTTC
TRBV7-2	TRBJ2-4	TRBD1	NA	CASSPRGTGVHIQYF	TGTGCCAGCAGCCCTCGGGGGACAGGGGTGCACATTCAGTACTTC
TRBV27	TRBJ2-7	NA	NA	CASSLYGGPYEQYF	TGTGCCAGCAGTTTATATGGCGGTCCCTACGAGCAGTACTTC
TRBV30	TRBJ1-1	NA	NA	CAWTREMNTEAFF	TGTGCCTGGACTAGAGAAATGAACACTGAAGCTTTCTTT
TRBV4-2	TRBJ2-7	TRBD2	few	CASSPGLAGYEQYF	TGTGCCAGCAGCCCCGGACTAGCGGGATACGAGCAGTACTTC
TRBV6-1	TRBJ2-6	NA	NA	CASTKTGSGANVLTF	TGTGCCAGCACTAAAACAGGATCTGGGGCCAACGTCCTGACTTTC
TRBV30	TRBJ1-6	NA	NA	CAWQGGGSPLHF	TGTGCCTGGCAAGGGGGGGGTTCACCCCTCCACTTT
TRBV9	TRBJ1-2	NA	NA	CASSPRAGQGNYGYTF	TGTGCCAGCAGCCCCAGGGCAGGGCAGGGCAACTATGGCTACACCTTC
TRBV12-5	TRBJ2-5	TRBD1	NA	CASALGGTGETQYF	TGTGCTAGTGCTTTAGGGGGCACAGGGGAGACCCAGTACTTC
TRBV2	TRBJ2-5	NA	NA	CASSKGETQYF	TGTGCCAGCAGTAAGGGGGAGACCCAGTACTTC
TRBV7-7	TRBJ2-7	NA	NA	CASSLGPGDYEQYF	TGTGCTAGCAGCTTGGGACCTGGGGACTACGAGCAGTACTTC
TRBV29-1	TRBJ2-5	NA	NA	CSVEDPAQVGGQYF	TGCAGCGTTGAAGATCCGGCCCAGGTAGGCGGGCAGTACTTC
TRBV10-3	TRBJ2-7	NA	NA	CAISPNDYEQYF	TGTGCCATCAGCCCTAACGACTACGAGCAGTACTTC
TRBV9	TRBJ1-3	NA	NA	CASSFADSPGNTIYF	TGTGCCAGCAGCTTCGCTGACAGTCCTGGAAACACCATATATTTT
TRBV28	TRBJ1-2	NA	NA	CASRTNRGYGYTF	TGTGCCAGTAGAACGAACCGTGGCTATGGCTACACCTTC